This T cell receptor (beta chain) is drawn from a study of molecular identifiers for immune sequencing clone quantification. The study, taken as a whole, reports: In cases of identical TCR molecules sharing a barcode, highly expanded clone sizes could be underestimated.

Sorted inputs of roughly 20,000 to 1,000,000 cells, with 10%, 30% or 50% RNA, yielded naive CD8 libraries. There are many counts of this clonotype. Antigen specificity is unknown. CDR1 and CDR2 from the germline V gene are SGHRS and YFSETQ. The CDR3 is 13 residues long. V was shortened by 0 bases and J by 3 bases, with 7 bases between the two germline ends. TCRdb re-analysed the PCR reads in MiXCR, keeping a single row per CDR3 protein. The sample has around 460,000 distinct CDR3 sequences; roughly 23% are singletons. The material sequenced was naive CD8+ T cells from blood, with Jurkat cell RNA spiked in. Sample subset: FACS-sorted CD8+CD4-CCR7+CD45RA+ naive T cells. The rearrangement uses TRBV5-1 and TRBJ2-7; D remains ambiguous. This TCR was sampled from a human donor in good health. Some libraries in this study had Jurkat cell RNA spiked in. CDR3 sequence reads: CASSLGEFYEQYF. The CDR3, as DNA: TGCGCCAGCAGCTTGGGGGAATTCTACGAGCAGTACTTC.